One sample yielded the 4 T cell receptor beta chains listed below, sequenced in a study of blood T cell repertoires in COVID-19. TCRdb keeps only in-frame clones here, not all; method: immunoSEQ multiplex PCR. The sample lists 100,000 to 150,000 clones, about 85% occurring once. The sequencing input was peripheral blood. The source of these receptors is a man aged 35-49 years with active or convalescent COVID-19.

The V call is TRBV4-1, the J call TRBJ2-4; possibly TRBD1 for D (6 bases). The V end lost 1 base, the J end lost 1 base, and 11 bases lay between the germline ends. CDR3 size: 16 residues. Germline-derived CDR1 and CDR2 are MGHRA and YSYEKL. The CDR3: CASSQAGTPAKNIQYF. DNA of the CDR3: TGCGCCAGCAGCCAAGCCGGGACACCTGCCAAAAACATTCAGTACTTC.

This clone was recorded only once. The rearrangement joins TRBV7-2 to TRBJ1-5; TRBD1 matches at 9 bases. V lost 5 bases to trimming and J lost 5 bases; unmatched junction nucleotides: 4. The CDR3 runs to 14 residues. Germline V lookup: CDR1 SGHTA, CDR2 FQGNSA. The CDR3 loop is CASSPDRGYQPQHF. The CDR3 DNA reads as TGTGCCAGCAGCCCGGACAGGGGTTATCAGCCCCAGCATTTT.

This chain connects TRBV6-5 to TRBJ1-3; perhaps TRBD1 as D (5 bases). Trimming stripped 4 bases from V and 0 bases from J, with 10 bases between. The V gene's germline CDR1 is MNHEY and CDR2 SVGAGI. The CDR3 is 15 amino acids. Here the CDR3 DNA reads TGTGCCAGCAGTTCCGGACACTTCTCTGGAAACACCATATATTTT. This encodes CASSSGHFSGNTIYF.

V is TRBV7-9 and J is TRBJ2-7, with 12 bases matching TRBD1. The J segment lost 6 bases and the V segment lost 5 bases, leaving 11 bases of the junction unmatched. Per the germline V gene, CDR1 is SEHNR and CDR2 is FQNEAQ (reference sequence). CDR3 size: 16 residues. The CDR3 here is CASSPTGTGGRGEQYF. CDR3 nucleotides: TGTGCCAGCAGCCCGACCGGGACAGGGGGCCGGGGCGAGCAGTACTTC.